One and the same sample provided the 20 T cell receptor beta chains below, sequenced in a study of shared clonotypes between healthy human individuals. TCRdb keeps only in-frame clones here, not all; method: immunoSEQ multiplex PCR. This table has 2,500,000 or so clones, over 85% appearing once. Sequenced input: naive CD4+ T cells from PBMCs. As to subset: CD45RA+ positively selected. The receptors were sampled from a man between 18 and 29 years old in good health. Some clones in this sample may be carry-over from other donors' samples.

V usage is TRBV10-3 and J usage is TRBJ1-1; D remains ambiguous. The V and J ends lost 3 bases and 7 bases respectively, with 12 bases between them. This CDR3 region has 13 residues. Germline assignment: CDR1 ENHRY and CDR2 SYGVKD. CDR3 nucleotide sequence: TGTGCCATCAGTGATTCCGGAGGGCTTGAAGCTTTCTTT. Its protein product is CAISDSGGLEAFF.

J is TRBJ2-1 and V is TRBV10-3; the D gene is possibly TRBD1 (6 bases). V was trimmed by 0 bases and J by 1 base, leaving 10 bases between them. The CDR3 has 16 residues. In germline, CDR1 is ENHRY, CDR2 SYGVKD. The CDR3 DNA follows: TGTGCCATCAGTGAGTCGTTACAGGGATCCTACAATGAGCAGTTCTTC. Amino acids: CAISESLQGSYNEQFF.

The rearrangement joins TRBV5-1 to TRBJ2-1; 7 nucleotides line up with TRBD2. After removal of 4 bases from V and 5 bases from J, the junction contained 15 bases not matched to a gene. The CDR3 length is 17 residues. Germline V CDR1 and CDR2: SGHRS, YFSETQ. CDR3 DNA sequence: TGCGCCAGCAGCCGGAACGGGGCGGGGGATCTTCACAATGAGCAGTTCTTC. Protein: CASSRNGAGDLHNEQFF. The whole variable domain, filled in from reference TRBV5-1 and TRBJ2-1, reads KAGVTQTPRYLIKTRGQQVTLSCSPISGHRSVSWYQQTPGQGLQFLFEYFSETQRNKGNFPGRFSGRQFSNSRSEMNVSTLELGDSALYLCASSRNGAGDLHNEQFFGPGTRLTVL.

The chain combines TRBV30 with TRBJ2-5, with 11 positions matching TRBD2. Germline-derived CDR1 and CDR2 are GTSNPN and SVGIG (reference sequence). Trimming removed 2 bases from V and 4 bases from J; junction bases left unmatched: 6. This CDR3 is 15 amino acids long. CDR3 in DNA: TGTGCCTGGAGTATCGGACTAGCGGGCGGAGAGACCCAGTACTTC. As protein: CAWSIGLAGGETQYF.

The chain links TRBV16 to TRBJ1-1; weak D call: TRBD1 (5 bases). Germline V gene data show CDR1 as KGHSY and CDR2 as FQNENV. This CDR3 has 14 residues. Trimming left V 2 bases short and J 0 bases short, with 7 bases between. Written as DNA, the CDR3 is TGTGCCAGCAGCCAAGACAGAATGAACACTGAAGCTTTCTTT. Its translation: CASSQDRMNTEAFF.

This clone was detected only once. The genes are TRBV7-3 and TRBJ2-1, with 9 bases identical to TRBD2. This CDR3 comprises 15 residues. Trimming removed 5 bases from V and 5 bases from J; junction bases left unmatched: 7. Germline assignment: CDR1 SGHTA and CDR2 FQGTGA. Here the CDR3 DNA reads TGTGCCAGCAGCCCCCAGCGGGAGGCGCACAATGAGCAGTTCTTC. This codes for CASSPQREAHNEQFF.

This CDR3 is CASSRGSANTEAFF. Written as DNA, the CDR3 is TGTGCCAGTAGTAGAGGCTCAGCGAACACTGAAGCTTTCTTT. The rearrangement uses TRBV19 and TRBJ1-1, with D unresolved. V lost 4 bases, J lost 1 base, and 10 bases lay in between. Germline V gives CDR1 LNHDA, CDR2 SQIVND (reference sequence). This CDR3 contains 14 residues.

The gene calls are TRBV5-1 and TRBJ2-5; 8 bases are a match to TRBD1. Germline values: CDR1 SGHRS, CDR2 YFSETQ. There are 15 residues in the CDR3. The trim removed 5 bases at V and 5 bases at J, leaving 11 bases unmatched. The CDR3: CASRQVTGVAETQYF. Written as DNA, the CDR3 is TGCGCCAGCAGGCAAGTGACAGGGGTAGCGGAGACCCAGTACTTC.

The chain combines TRBV10-1 with TRBJ2-5, with D possibly being TRBD2 (6 bases). The ends were cut back, 4 bases at V and 5 bases at J, with 11 bases in the middle. The CDR3 is 13 amino acids. Germline loops: CDR1 WNHNN, CDR2 SYGVQD (reference sequence). In DNA, the CDR3 is TGCGCCAGCAGTGGGGGGGTTCCGGAGACCCAGTACTTC. It is translated as CASSGGVPETQYF.

This sequence joins TRBV7-9 and TRBJ1-1; TRBD1 might be the D (6 bases). The CDR3 sequence is 15 residues long. The germline gives CDR1 SEHNR, CDR2 FQNEAQ (reference sequence). The V end lost 5 bases, the J end lost 1 base, and 14 bases lay between the germline ends. CDR3 sequence: CASSLRGGSNTEAFF. Here the CDR3 DNA reads TGTGCCAGCAGCCTCCGGGGGGGCTCGAACACTGAAGCTTTCTTT.

The chain has TRBV7-2 and TRBJ2-2; D gene ambiguous. With 3 bases removed from V and 4 bases from J, the gap between germline ends came to 6 bases. The CDR3 is made up of 13 amino acids. Germline assignment: CDR1 SGHTA and CDR2 FQGNSA. The CDR3 reads CASSFATTGELFF. CDR3 nucleotides: TGTGCCAGCAGCTTTGCCACCACCGGGGAGCTGTTTTTT.

The chain employs TRBV19 and TRBJ1-3; D uncertain. The CDR3 has 16 amino acids. Deletions cut 5 bases from V and 0 bases from J, with 14 bases between. Germline V gives CDR1 LNHDA, CDR2 SQIVND (reference sequence). CDR3 bases: TGTGCCAGTAGTCTTCGACGGTCCTACTCTGGAAACACCATATATTTT. This encodes CASSLRRSYSGNTIYF.

V usage is TRBV30 and J usage is TRBJ2-7, with 8 bases identical to TRBD2. CDR3 size: 13 residues. Germline CDR1 reads GTSNPN; CDR2 reads SVGIG (reference sequence). The V gene end was trimmed by 7 bases and the J gene end by 2 bases; junction bases not matched to a gene: 7. CDR3 sequence (DNA): TGTGCCTCCGGAGCGGGAGACCCCTACGAGCAGTACTTC. Its translation: CASGAGDPYEQYF.

The chain recombines TRBV2 with TRBJ1-4; D might be TRBD1 (5 bases). The CDR3 length is 13 residues. The V and J ends lost 6 bases and 7 bases respectively, with 12 bases between them. CDR1 SNHLY and CDR2 FYNNEI come from the germline V gene. CDR3 DNA: TGTGCCAGCAGACTGACGGGGGGTGAAAAACTGTTTTTT. Translation gives CASRLTGGEKLFF.

Regarding this clone: At the DNA level, this CDR3 is encoded by other sequences in the same sample as well. V is TRBV5-1 and J is TRBJ1-3, with 7 bases aligning to TRBD1. Germline loops: CDR1 SGHRS, CDR2 YFSETQ. This CDR3 region has 14 residues. V trimming: 4 bases; J trimming: 2 bases; junction bases outside the gene matches: 3. The CDR3 DNA is TGCGCCAGCAGCCCAGGGACAGCTGGAAACACCATATATTTT. Amino acid sequence: CASSPGTAGNTIYF.

The count of this clone is one. The V call is TRBV6-4, the J call TRBJ2-4; D remains unclear. Trimming cost V 0 bases and J 15 bases, with 15 bases left between them. There are 13 residues in the CDR3. Per germline, CDR1 MRHNA and CDR2 SNTAGT. CDR3 sequence: CASSDSGGRKWYF. The DNA of the CDR3 is TGTGCCAGCAGTGACTCGGGTGGCAGGAAATGGTACTTC.

The gene calls are TRBV7-8 and TRBJ2-1, with 7 bases identical to TRBD2. Germline CDR1 is SGHVS and CDR2 is FQNEAQ. The CDR3 is made up of 16 amino acids. The J segment lost 1 base and the V segment lost 3 bases, leaving 6 bases of the junction unmatched. CDR3 region: CASSFPGGQSYNEQFF. In DNA form, the CDR3 reads TGTGCCAGCAGCTTCCCGGGAGGCCAGTCCTACAATGAGCAGTTCTTC.

The rearrangement joins TRBV27 to TRBJ1-5; the D gene is possibly TRBD1 (5 bases). This CDR3 spans 15 amino acids. Trimming shortened V by 6 bases and J by 0 bases, and 12 bases separated the two germline ends. Germline V lookup: CDR1 MNHEY, CDR2 SMNVEV (reference sequence). The CDR3 spells CASRLVGGSNQPQHF. Here the CDR3 DNA reads TGTGCCAGCAGGCTGGTGGGGGGTAGCAATCAGCCCCAGCATTTT.

This clone was detected a few times. Other DNA sequences of this sample code for an identical CDR3. CDR3 region: CASSLGGGNQPQHF. The CDR3 DNA reads as TGTGCCAGCAGCCTCGGGGGGGGCAATCAGCCCCAGCATTTT. The genes are TRBV5-8 and TRBJ1-5, with D perhaps matching TRBD1 (5 bases). The V gene's germline CDR1 is SGHTS and CDR2 YDEGEE. Trimming took 4 bases from V and 2 from J, leaving 10 bases between them. The CDR3 sequence is 14 residues long.

The chain recombines TRBV9 with TRBJ2-1; 9 bases map to TRBD2. The CDR3 consists of 17 residues. Germline V gene lookup returns CDR1 SGDLS and CDR2 YYNGEE. V gave up 4 bases and J gave up 6 bases; unmatched junction bases: 14. This CDR3 reads CASSLSRRREGSNEQFF. The CDR3 coding sequence is TGTGCCAGCAGCCTGAGCCGGAGGCGGGAGGGGTCCAATGAGCAGTTCTTC.